This T cell receptor beta chain appears in the sequencing data of a study of OX40 agonist ivuxolimab in advanced cancers. Germline V gene lookup returns CDR1 LNHNV and CDR2 YYDKDF (reference sequence). CDR3 length equals 15 residues. Trimming at V came to 0 bases and at J to 7 bases, leaving 2 bases not matched to a gene. Clones were sequenced by immunoSEQ multiplex PCR, and TCRdb holds only the in-frame ones, with some missing. The sample records 40,000 or so clones, 85% to 90% being singletons. The receptor comes from an adult with an advanced solid tumor such as melanoma, head and neck, liver or kidney cancer. The rearrangement uses TRBV15 and TRBJ2-1; 11 bases line up with TRBD1. The material was CD4+ or CD8+ T cells sorted from blood, obtained in a trial of the OX40 agonist ivuxolimab. This chain's CDR3 is CATSREGTGGNEQFF. The CDR3 DNA is TGTGCCACCAGCAGAGAAGGGACAGGGGGGAATGAGCAGTTCTTC.